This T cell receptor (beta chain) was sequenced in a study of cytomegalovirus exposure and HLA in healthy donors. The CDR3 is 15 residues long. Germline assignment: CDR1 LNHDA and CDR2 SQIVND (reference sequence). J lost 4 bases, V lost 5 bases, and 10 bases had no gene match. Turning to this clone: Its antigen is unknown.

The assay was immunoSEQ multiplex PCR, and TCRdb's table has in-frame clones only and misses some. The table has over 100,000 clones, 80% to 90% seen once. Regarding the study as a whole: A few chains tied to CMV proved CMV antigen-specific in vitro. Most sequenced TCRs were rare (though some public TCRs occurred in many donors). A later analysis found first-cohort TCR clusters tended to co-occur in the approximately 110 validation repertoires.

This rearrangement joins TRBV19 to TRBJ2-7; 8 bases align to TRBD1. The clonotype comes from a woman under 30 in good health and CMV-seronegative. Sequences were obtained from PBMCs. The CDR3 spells CASSSDGQGWYEQYF. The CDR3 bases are TGTGCCAGTAGTTCCGACGGACAGGGCTGGTACGAGCAGTACTTC.